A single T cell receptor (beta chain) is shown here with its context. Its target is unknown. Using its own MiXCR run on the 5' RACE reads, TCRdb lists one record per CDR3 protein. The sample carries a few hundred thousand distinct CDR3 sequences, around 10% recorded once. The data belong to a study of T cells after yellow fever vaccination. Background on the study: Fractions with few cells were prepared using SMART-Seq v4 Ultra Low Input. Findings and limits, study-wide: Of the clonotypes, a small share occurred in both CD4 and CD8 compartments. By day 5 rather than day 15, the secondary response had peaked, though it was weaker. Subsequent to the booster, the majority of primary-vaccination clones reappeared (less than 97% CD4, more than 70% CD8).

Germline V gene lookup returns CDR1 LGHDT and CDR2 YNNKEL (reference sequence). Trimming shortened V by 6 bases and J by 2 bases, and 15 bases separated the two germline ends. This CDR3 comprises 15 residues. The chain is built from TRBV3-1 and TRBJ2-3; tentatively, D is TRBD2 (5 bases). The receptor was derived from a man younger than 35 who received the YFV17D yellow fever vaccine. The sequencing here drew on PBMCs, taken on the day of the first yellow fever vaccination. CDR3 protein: CASSTQRYVTDTQYF. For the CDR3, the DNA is TGTGCCAGCAGTACACAGCGGTACGTCACAGATACGCAGTATTTT.